This TCR beta chain was recovered during a study of blood T cells in healthy people across ages. Per sample, no less than 5 micrograms of total RNA were extracted. Only a few counts were recorded for this clonotype. A sample-barcoded 5' primer and a J-beta primer mix were used in a second PCR of roughly 7 to 12 cycles. The authors tagged each cDNA molecule using a template-switch adaptor with 12 random nucleotides. A minimum of 2.5 million CDR3-containing paired-end reads was obtained for each sample. MiXCR, run by TCRdb on the 5' RACE reads, gives a single entry per CDR3 protein. The repertoire has about 1.7 million distinct CDR3 sequences, under 30% of them found once; the top ten carry 7.7%. This sequence originates from a woman aged 25 to 39 in good health. The sequenced sample consisted of blood.

The CDR3, as DNA: TGTGCCAGCTTGGGCGGGTCGGAAGAAAAACTGTTTTTT. Its translation: CASLGGSEEKLFF. This chain uses TRBV12-3 or TRBV12-4 with TRBJ1-4; no clear D. The CDR3 has 13 residues. V lost 8 bases and J 8 bases, leaving 15 bases between the germline ends.